This T cell receptor (beta chain) was sequenced during a study of blood T cell repertoires in COVID-19. Overall study context: Material from acute and convalescent COVID-19 was sourced from the United States, Italy and Spain. PBMCs, B-cell-depleted T cells, or T cells were the source of the cDNA or gDNA that made up the material.

Germline lookup yields CDR1 SGHKS and CDR2 YYEKEE (reference sequence). There are 14 residues in the CDR3. Trimming at V came to 2 bases and at J to 7 bases, leaving 8 bases not matched to a gene. In the authors' workflow: Estimated nucleated cell counts came from reference gene primer amplification. Only in-frame clones appear in the TCRdb table, and some are missing; sequencing was by immunoSEQ multiplex PCR. The V and J calls and clone size come from that table; D and trimming were worked out from the DNA. This repertoire shows a few hundred thousand clones, roughly four fifths found once; its top ten account for around 2%. This clone appeared once.

The V and J genes are TRBV5-5 and TRBJ1-2; 7 bases match TRBD1. The material sequenced was peripheral blood. This sequence was found in a young man who had recovered from COVID-19. The CDR3 is CASSFQTGPFGYTF. The CDR3 DNA reads TGTGCCAGCAGCTTCCAGACAGGGCCCTTTGGCTACACCTTC.